The T cell receptor beta chain under discussion was sequenced for a study of long-term antiretroviral therapy in people with HIV. Running of the v3.0 immunoSEQ assay took place at survey level. Libraries were prepared by immunoSEQ multiplex PCR; TCRdb keeps only in-frame clonotypes and omits some of them. The repertoire holds more than 20,000 clones, with 81% as singletons. CDR3 length equals 14 residues. The germline V gene encodes CDR1 MNHEY and CDR2 SVGAGI. V was clipped by 6 bases and J by 3 bases, with 14 bases between them. V is TRBV6-5 and J is TRBJ1-1; D is possibly TRBD1 (6 bases). The sequence derives from a woman aged 18-29 years with HIV. Sample: unsorted PBMCs, taken at the start of antiretroviral therapy, before treatment. In DNA, the CDR3 is TGTGCCAGCAGCCTGCAGGGGACTTACACTGAAGCTTTCTTT. The encoded protein is CASSLQGTYTEAFF.